This passage covers 19 T cell receptor beta chains from one sample sequenced in a study of OX40 agonist ivuxolimab in advanced cancers. This table comes from immunoSEQ multiplex PCR, and its TCRdb copy is limited to in-frame clones, with some not included. Among over 55,000 clones listed, about 83% were seen once. The starting material was CD4+ or CD8+ T cells sorted from blood, obtained in a trial of the OX40 agonist ivuxolimab. The receptors come from an adult with an advanced solid tumor such as melanoma, head and neck, liver or kidney cancer.

The CDR3 spells CASTTGLADTQYF. The CDR3, as DNA: TGCGCCAGCACAACGGGGTTAGCAGATACGCAGTATTTT. The chain recombines TRBV10-1 with TRBJ2-3, with D possibly being TRBD2 (5 bases). The germline V and J ends were trimmed by 7 bases and 4 bases, with 12 bases remaining between them. The CDR3 has 13 residues. From germline, CDR1 is WNHNN and CDR2 SYGVQD (reference sequence).

The chain couples TRBV7-9 to TRBJ1-5; 9 bases map to TRBD1. Germline trimming cut 1 base from V and 1 base from J; bases unmatched to any gene: 5. Germline V gene data show CDR1 as SEHNR and CDR2 as FQNEAQ (reference sequence). The CDR3 covers 17 residues. CDR3 sequence reads: CASSLGQGDESNQPQHF. CDR3 coding DNA: TGTGCCAGCAGCTTAGGACAGGGGGATGAGAGCAATCAGCCCCAGCATTTT.

The CDR3 sequence is CASSLEPAGGRETQYF. The CDR3 nucleotides read TGTGCCAGCAGCTTAGAACCAGCGGGGGGTAGGGAGACCCAGTACTTC. The chain is built from TRBV7-6 and TRBJ2-5, with 9 positions matching TRBD2. The trim removed 1 base at V and 5 bases at J, leaving 8 bases unmatched. The CDR3 runs to 16 residues. In germline, CDR1 is SGHVS, CDR2 FNYEAQ.

The chain joins TRBV7-8 to TRBJ2-7; D perhaps matches TRBD2 (6 bases). The ends were cut back, 5 bases at V and 9 bases at J, with 26 bases in the middle. Germline V gene sequence: CDR1 SGHVS, CDR2 FQNEAQ. The CDR3 totals 16 residues. The CDR3 DNA is TGTGCCAGCAGCCCTAGTGGCCCTAGCGCGAGTAGGGTGCAGTACTTC. Translated, it gives CASSPSGPSASRVQYF.

This chain joins TRBV5-1 and TRBJ2-5, with 7 positions matching TRBD1. Germline lookup yields CDR1 SGHRS and CDR2 YFSETQ. This CDR3 has 13 residues. The V and J ends lost 5 bases and 5 bases, in that order; junction bases with no gene match: 6. In DNA form, the CDR3 reads TGCGCCAGCAGGAACAGGGGTACGGAGACCCAGTACTTC. This sequence encodes CASRNRGTETQYF.

This chain uses TRBV30 with TRBJ1-5; 7 bases align to TRBD1. With 5 bases clipped from V and 4 bases from J, the junction kept 5 bases outside the gene matches. The CDR3 is 13 amino acids. Germline assignment: CDR1 GTSNPN and CDR2 SVGIG (reference sequence). Here the CDR3 DNA reads TGTGCCTGGCGGGGACAGCATAATCAGCCCCAGCATTTT. Protein sequence: CAWRGQHNQPQHF.

A few counts support this clone. The rearrangement joins TRBV28 to TRBJ1-5; D unresolved. V lost 2 bases to trimming and J lost 5 bases, with 4 bases between them. CDR1 is MDHEN and CDR2 is SYDVKM in the germline V gene. CDR3 size: 12 residues. CDR3 sequence (DNA): TGTGCCAGCAGTTTAACGGATCAGCCCCAGCATTTT. Its translation: CASSLTDQPQHF. The complete variable domain, with remaining parts taken from reference TRBV28 and TRBJ1-5, reads DVKVTQSSRYLVKRTGEKVFLECVQDMDHENMFWYRQDPGLGLRLIYFSYDVKMKEKGDIPEGYSVSREKKERFSLILESASTNQTSMYLCASSLTDQPQHFGDGTRLSIL.

The rearrangement joins TRBV6-1 to TRBJ1-4; D may be TRBD1 (6 bases). Trimming pared 0 bases from V and 6 bases from J, leaving 11 bases between. Germline CDR1 is MNHNS and CDR2 is SASEGT. The CDR3 has 15 amino acids. CDR3 in DNA: TGTGCCAGCAGTGAAGCACGGGGGGCCTATGAAAAACTGTTTTTT. Amino acids: CASSEARGAYEKLFF.

This chain joins TRBV6-1 and TRBJ1-2, with D unresolved. The CDR3 runs 15 residues. V was clipped by 3 bases and J by 0 bases, with 11 bases between them. In germline, CDR1 is MNHNS, CDR2 SASEGT. CDR3 nucleotide sequence: TGTGCCAGCAGTGATGCGGCAAAGACTAACTATGGCTACACCTTC. This codes for CASSDAAKTNYGYTF.

This chain links TRBV6-6 with TRBJ1-1, with TRBD1 identical over 7 bases. There are 15 residues in the CDR3. V was clipped by 6 bases and J by 6 bases; unmatched bases: 13. The germline gives CDR1 MNHNY, CDR2 SVGAGI (reference sequence). The CDR3 loop reads CASSSFPTGRPEAFF. The CDR3 DNA reads TGTGCCAGCAGCTCCTTCCCGACAGGGCGCCCTGAAGCTTTCTTT.

The rearrangement uses TRBV5-6 and TRBJ1-2, with D perhaps TRBD1 (6 bases). The CDR3 has 16 amino acids. The V gene's germline CDR1 is SGHDT and CDR2 YYEEEE. Trimming removed 4 bases from V and 3 bases from J, with 19 bases in between. CDR3 DNA: TGTGCCAGCAGCCGAGGAATCCAGGGGTCGTACTATGGCTACACCTTC. As protein: CASSRGIQGSYYGYTF.

The chain joins TRBV9 to TRBJ1-6; the match to TRBD1 covers 7 bases. This CDR3 is 14 amino acids long. Germline trimming cut 3 bases from V and 6 bases from J; bases unmatched to any gene: 3. Germline lookup yields CDR1 SGDLS and CDR2 YYNGEE. The CDR3 DNA reads as TGTGCCAGCAGCGGAGGACAGGCTAATTCACCCCTCCACTTT. Protein: CASSGGQANSPLHF.

The rearrangement uses TRBV5-1 and TRBJ1-5; D possibly corresponds to TRBD1 (6 bases). The germline V gene encodes CDR1 SGHRS and CDR2 YFSETQ. The V and J ends lost 2 bases and 6 bases respectively, with 15 bases between them. This CDR3 comprises 15 residues. The CDR3: CASSLEGGRGQPQHF. DNA for the CDR3: TGCGCCAGCAGCTTAGAGGGGGGAAGAGGTCAGCCCCAGCATTTT.

This chain connects TRBV30 to TRBJ2-3; tentative D call: TRBD1 (5 bases). The germline gives CDR1 GTSNPN, CDR2 SVGIG (reference sequence). This CDR3 has 12 residues. V lost 4 bases to trimming and J lost 3 bases, with 8 bases between them. CDR3 amino acids: CAWTRTTDTQYF. CDR3 in DNA: TGTGCCTGGACGCGGACAACAGATACGCAGTATTTT.

This chain's CDR3 is CASSRDHYEQYF. For the CDR3, the DNA is TGCGCCAGCAGTCGGGACCACTACGAGCAGTACTTC. J is TRBJ2-7 and V is TRBV10-2; either TRBD1 or TRBD2 may fit D (5 bases each). V was clipped by 5 bases and J by 3 bases, with 8 bases between them. Germline lookup yields CDR1 WSHSY and CDR2 SAAADI. The CDR3 consists of 12 residues.

This rearrangement joins TRBV6-5 to TRBJ2-7; TRBD1 might be the D (6 bases). Per the germline V gene, CDR1 is MNHEY and CDR2 is SVGAGI. This CDR3 is 14 amino acids long. V was shortened by 5 bases and J by 2 bases, with 13 bases between the two germline ends. CDR3 in amino acids: CASSLRGRTYEQYF. CDR3 in DNA: TGTGCCAGCAGTCTTAGGGGGAGAACCTACGAGCAGTACTTC.

The gene calls are TRBV5-1 and TRBJ1-5, with unresolved D. The CDR3 runs to 15 residues. V shed 4 bases and J shed 2 bases, with 13 bases lying between them. Germline V lookup: CDR1 SGHRS, CDR2 YFSETQ. The CDR3 loop reads CASSPQGDGNQPQHF. For the CDR3, the DNA is TGCGCCAGCAGCCCACAAGGAGACGGCAATCAGCCCCAGCATTTT.

J is TRBJ1-1 and V is TRBV6-5, with D perhaps matching TRBD1 (5 bases). CDR1 is MNHEY, CDR2 SVGAGI, per germline. V lost 5 bases, J lost 4 bases, and 17 bases lay in between. The CDR3 consists of 15 residues. CDR3 sequence: CASSRPGRGGTEAFF. CDR3 in DNA: TGTGCCAGCAGTAGACCTGGGCGGGGCGGCACTGAAGCTTTCTTT.

The V and J genes are TRBV5-4 and TRBJ2-2; D may correspond to TRBD1 or TRBD2 (5 bases each). The V end lost 2 bases, the J end lost 7 bases, and 15 bases lay between the germline ends. Germline CDR1 reads SGHNT; CDR2 reads YYREEE (reference sequence). The length of the CDR3 is 15 residues. CDR3 bases: TGTGCCAGCAGCTTACCGGGGCAGGCTGTCGGGGAGCTGTTTTTT. Translating it yields CASSLPGQAVGELFF.